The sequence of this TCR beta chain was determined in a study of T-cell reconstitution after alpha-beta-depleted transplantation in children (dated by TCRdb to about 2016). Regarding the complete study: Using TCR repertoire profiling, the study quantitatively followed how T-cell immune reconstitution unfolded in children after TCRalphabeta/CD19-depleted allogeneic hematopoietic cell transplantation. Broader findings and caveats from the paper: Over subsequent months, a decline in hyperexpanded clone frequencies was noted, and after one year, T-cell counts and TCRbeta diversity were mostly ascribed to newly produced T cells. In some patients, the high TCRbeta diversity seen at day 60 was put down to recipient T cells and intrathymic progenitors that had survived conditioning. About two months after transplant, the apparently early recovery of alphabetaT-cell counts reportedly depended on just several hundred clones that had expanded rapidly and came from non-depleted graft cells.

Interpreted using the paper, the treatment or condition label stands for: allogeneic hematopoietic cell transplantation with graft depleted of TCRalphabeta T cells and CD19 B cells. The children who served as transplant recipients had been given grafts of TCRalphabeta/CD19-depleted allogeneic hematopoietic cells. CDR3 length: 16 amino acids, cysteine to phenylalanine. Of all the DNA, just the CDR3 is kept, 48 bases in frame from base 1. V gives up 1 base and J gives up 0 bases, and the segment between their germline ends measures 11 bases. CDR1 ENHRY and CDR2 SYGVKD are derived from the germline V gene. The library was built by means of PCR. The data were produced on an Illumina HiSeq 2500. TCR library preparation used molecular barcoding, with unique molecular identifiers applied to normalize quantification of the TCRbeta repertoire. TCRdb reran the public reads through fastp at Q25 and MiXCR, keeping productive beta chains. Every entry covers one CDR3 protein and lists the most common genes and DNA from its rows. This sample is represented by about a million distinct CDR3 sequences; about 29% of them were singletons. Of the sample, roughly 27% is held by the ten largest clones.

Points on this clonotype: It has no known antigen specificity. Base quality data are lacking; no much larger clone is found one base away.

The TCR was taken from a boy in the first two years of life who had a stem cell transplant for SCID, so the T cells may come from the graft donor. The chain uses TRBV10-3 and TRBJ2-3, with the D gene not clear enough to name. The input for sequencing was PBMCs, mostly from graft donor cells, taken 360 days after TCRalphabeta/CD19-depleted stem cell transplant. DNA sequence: TGTGCCATCAGTGAGTTGCTAGGATTAAGCACAGATACGCAGTATTTT. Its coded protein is CAISELLGLSTDTQYF.